This paragraph reports one T cell receptor beta chain. Its antigen is not identified. This entry is derived from a study of cytomegalovirus exposure and HLA in healthy donors. Trimming took off 5 bases at V and 4 bases at J, with 20 bases between the two ends. The length of the CDR3 is 16 residues. The germline gives CDR1 MNHEY, CDR2 SMNVEV (reference sequence). Primers: 60 Vbeta forward and 13 Jbeta reverse. Here immunoSEQ multiplex PCR was the method, and the copy in TCRdb shows in-frame clones only, minus some. The table includes about 160,000 clones, around three quarters detected once. Study-wide results and caveats: Beyond CMV serostatus, there was no information to go on about immune exposure. The classifier, whose performance was assessed in both the original and validation cohorts, reportedly diagnosed cytomegalovirus status with high specificity and sensitivity.

This receptor was identified in a middle-aged man in good health and CMV-seronegative. The chain employs TRBV27 and TRBJ1-1; the D gene is possibly TRBD1 (6 bases). Sequencing input: PBMCs. CDR3 DNA sequence: TGTGCCAGCAGTCCTCTCTCTACAGGGTATCTCACTGAAGCTTTCTTT. Its translation: CASSPLSTGYLTEAFF.